This TCR beta chain is drawn from a study of shared clonotypes between healthy human individuals (dated by TCRdb to 2018 to 2020). At the level of the whole study: The cohort included three men and a couple of women between 18 and 49 years of age. Libraries were prepared and TCR repertoires were sequenced by different laboratories using diverse techniques, in order to increase sequencing depth and limit assay-specific biases. For each donor, three plates each were used for CD4 naive and CD4 memory, two plates were used for CD8 naive, and one plate was used for CD8 memory. Between about 0.94 and 8.9 billion PBMCs per donor were obtained by leukapheresis. Blood TCR repertoires of four to six healthy adults were deeply sequenced to estimate repertoire size and the extent of clonotype sharing between individuals.

For the CD8 naive samples, CD45RO-negative cells were positively selected for CCR7, yielding a CD45RA+CCR7+ population from which TemRA cells were excluded. Healthy HIV-negative adults with no recently reported acute infections or vaccinations were included as donors. Only Caucasian adults living in Nashville, Tennessee, USA were represented among the donors. After blood collection by leukapheresis, PBMCs were isolated using Ficoll-Histopaque density gradient centrifugation and then cryopreserved in the vapor phase of liquid nitrogen. Purity and quantity of every magnetically sorted T cell population were checked by analytical flow cytometry. Genomic DNA was isolated from each sorted fraction and quantified by UV absorbance on a Nanodrop 2000c. The CDR3, cysteine through phenylalanine, is 15 amino acids long. The entry retains the CDR3 DNA only, 45 bases that are in frame from base 1. The germline V gene specifies LGHNA as CDR1 and YSLEER as CDR2. Cut back by 0 bases and 8 bases, the V and J ends lie 16 bases apart.

Comment on this clone: No antigen is known for it. Per-base qualities were not stored, and no clone one base away is much larger.

Using the deep immunoSEQ assay, TCR CDR3 regions were amplified from genomic DNA by multiplex PCR. Genomic DNA extracted from each cell subset was distributed evenly over all wells of several immunoSEQ 96-well plates, and each plate served as one replicate. For sorted subsets, each replicate PCR was loaded with about 0.2 ug genomic DNA, equivalent to 25,000 to 35,000 T cell genomes. Purified libraries were measured with a Qubit 3.0 fluorometer, size-checked on a Bioanalyzer 2100, and measured again with the KAPA Library Quantification kit. Every immunoSEQ 96-well plate was sequenced on a separate single-read 150-cycle Illumina NextSeq 550 flow cell. As for the authors' bioinformatics: Because the immunoSEQ output held only junctional sequences and lacked quality scores, the filtering could not match the filtering applied to full-length reads. To assign V/J genes and CDR3, sequences were annotated using PyIR, a Python wrapper for IgBLAST v1.9, with IMGT germline references. Any read was removed if the V/J assignment was weak (E-value above 1e-6), the CDR3 was missing, or the read contained stop codons, out-of-frame junctions, or ambiguous translated residues. V3J clonotypes were defined by identical inferred V gene, J gene, and CDR3 amino acid sequence. Percentage overlap between repertoires was computed as shared unique clonotypes divided by the size of the smaller repertoire. RTK rarefaction, the Chao1 estimator, and Recon v2.1 estimates of unobserved clonotypes were used to assess repertoire richness. OLGA was used to compute generation probabilities for all TCRbeta clonotypes that the gDNA method yielded from a few donors. The immuneACCESS repertoire file appears here via TCRdb, limited to in-frame rearrangements. These files lack a portion of the clones; in checked studies, under half of the deficit traces to unresolved V genes, and the cause of the others is not known. That table gives V, J and clone size, and the DNA gave D and trimming. In this sample the table shows about 2.2 million clones, about 94% of which occur a single time. Together, the top ten hold 1.5% to 2% of the sample.

What the authors observed across the whole study: Rarefaction of sorted-subset datasets indicated incomplete sequencing despite the large sequencing depth. Naive subsets generally had larger estimated clonotype richness than memory subsets. Clonotypes shared by all four sorted-subset donors showed higher generation probabilities than non-shared clonotypes. Sampling was restricted to blood, and TCR repertoires in tissues likely differ from the TCR repertoires found in blood. Pairwise subsampling led to the expectation that sequencing depth would affect the degree of clonotype sharing among donors. Sharing across a handful of donors was observed for around 5% of naive CD4, under 4% of naive CD8, about 2.3% of memory CD4, and around 0.42% of memory CD8 clonotypes. Because the study included a small number of donors, the genetic and exposure-history diversity represented was limited.

Material for sequencing was naive CD8+ T cells from PBMCs. Per the publication, the cell subset or site label means: CD45RA+CCR7+. The clonotype was recovered from a man between 18 and 35 years old in good health. Some clones in this sample may be carry-over from other donors' samples. This chain joins TRBV4-3 to TRBJ1-2, and perhaps TRBD1 as D gene, on 5 matching bases. The nucleotide sequence is given as TGCGCCAGCAGCCAAGACCCGGGGCAGGCGAGGGGCTACACCTTC. This codes for CASSQDPGQARGYTF.